This T cell receptor beta chain came from a study of blood T cell repertoires in COVID-19. Study-wide context: Researchers got acute and convalescent COVID-19 samples from the United States, Italy and Spain. Sample material is recorded as cDNA or gDNA derived from T cells, B-cell-depleted T cells, or PBMCs.

V was clipped by 10 bases and J by 4 bases; unmatched bases: 7. Germline-derived CDR1 and CDR2 are LNHDA and SQIVND (reference sequence). The CDR3 covers 13 residues. Original data processing: Amplification from reference gene primers served as the basis for estimated nucleated cell counts. Profiled with immunoSEQ multiplex PCR; TCRdb holds only in-frame clones, not every one. V and J calls and clone size are those listed in that table; D and trimming were worked out from the DNA. The sample lists some 220,000 clones; 65% to 85% were seen once. The sample taken for sequencing was peripheral blood. This rearrangement joins TRBV19 to TRBJ2-5, with 9 bases matching TRBD2. The TCR originated in a woman aged 30 to 39 who had recovered from COVID-19. The CDR3 reads CATSGNGGETQYF. CDR3 DNA: TGTGCCACTAGCGGGAATGGAGGAGAGACCCAGTACTTC.